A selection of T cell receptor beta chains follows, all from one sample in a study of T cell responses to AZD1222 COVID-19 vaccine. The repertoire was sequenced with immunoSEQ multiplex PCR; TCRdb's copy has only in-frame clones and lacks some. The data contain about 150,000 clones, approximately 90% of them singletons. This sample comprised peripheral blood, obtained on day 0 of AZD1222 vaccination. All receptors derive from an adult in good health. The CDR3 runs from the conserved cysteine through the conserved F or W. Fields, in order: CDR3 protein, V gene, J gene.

CASSALGGTGRISSEQFF	TRBV7-9	TRBJ2-1
CASSGSLYEQYF	TRBV10-2	TRBJ2-7
CASSQTDSKNSPLHF	TRBV18	TRBJ1-6
CASSGYGTGGDEQYF	TRBV25-1	TRBJ2-7
CASSSLGGNTIYF	TRBV27	TRBJ1-3
CASTLRREAGEQYF	TRBV3-1/TRBV3-2	TRBJ2-7
CASSVARLGTHSTDTQYF	TRBV9	TRBJ2-3
CASSLVASGVTGELFF	TRBV7-6	TRBJ2-2
CASSLAGGSYNSPLHF	TRBV5-1	TRBJ1-6
CASSVAGVYETQYF	TRBV9	TRBJ2-5
CACWWSSYNSPLHF	TRBV30	TRBJ1-6
CASVGGGGATDTQYF	TRBV25-1	TRBJ2-3
CASSPNRGQGEAFF	TRBV27	TRBJ1-1
CASSIYRNTEAFF	TRBV19	TRBJ1-1
CSVSTVVPGNTIYF	TRBV29-1	TRBJ1-3
CATRGDSDNSPLHF	TRBV15	TRBJ1-6
CASSRGAFERTEAFF	TRBV9	TRBJ1-1
CASRSHGGSHTEAFF	TRBV2	TRBJ1-1
CASIAPSRSYSNQPQHF	TRBV21-1	TRBJ1-5
CASSSPGQPVYTF	TRBV5-1	TRBJ1-2
CASSGTFGTQYF	TRBV9	TRBJ2-3
CASSLEAFRGDQPQHF	TRBV7-2	TRBJ1-5
CAWSTRGQQYF	TRBV30	TRBJ2-7